The 16 T cell receptor beta chains below come from one sample, sequenced in a study of CD8 T cells in Susac syndrome. When the RNA was reverse transcribed, random hexamers were used with an input of about 0.5 to 1 ug. TCRdb analysed the immunoSEQ multiplex PCR reads with MiXCR anew, one entry per CDR3 protein. The data hold some 100,000 distinct CDR3 sequences, with 95% observed a single time. Sequencing was done on a sample of CD8+ T cells from PBMCs. The receptors were sampled from a human donor with Susac syndrome.

J is TRBJ2-5 and V is TRBV10-2; D is uncertain. V shed 0 bases and J shed 7 bases, with 12 bases lying between them. The germline CDR1 and CDR2 sequences are WSHSY and SAAADI. The CDR3 is made up of 14 amino acids. The CDR3 DNA is TGCGCCAGCAGTGAGTCTACGGGCGGTTGGACCCAGTACTTC. The encoded protein is CASSESTGGWTQYF.

V usage is TRBV29-1 and J usage is TRBJ2-1, with a possible D match to TRBD1 (7 bases). The germline V and J ends were trimmed by 1 base and 4 bases, with 17 bases remaining between them. Germline V gene data show CDR1 as SQVTM and CDR2 as ANQGSEA. This CDR3 is 16 amino acids long. CDR3 DNA: TGCAGCGTTGAAGGGCCAGGGGGGAGGCAATACAATGAGCAGTTCTTC. It encodes CSVEGPGGRQYNEQFF.

The chain joins TRBV6-5 to TRBJ1-1; D is unresolved. The ends were cut back, 4 bases at V and 4 bases at J, with 10 bases in the middle. Germline V lookup: CDR1 MNHEY, CDR2 SVGAGI. The CDR3 covers 13 residues. The CDR3 reads CASSSPGTTEAFF. For the CDR3, the DNA is TGTGCCAGCAGTTCCCCGGGTACCACTGAAGCTTTCTTT.

This chain connects TRBV14 to TRBJ2-1, with a weak D call TRBD2 (6 bases). The CDR3 contains 12 residues. V lost 4 bases and J 10 bases, leaving 11 bases between the germline ends. Germline lookup yields CDR1 SGHDN and CDR2 FVKESK. The CDR3 nucleotides are TGTGCCAGCAGCCCCCCCACTAGCGAGCAGTTCTTC. It translates to CASSPPTSEQFF.

This chain uses TRBV9 with TRBJ2-5, with 10 positions matching TRBD2. This CDR3 has 15 residues. Germline-derived CDR1 and CDR2 are SGDLS and YYNGEE. The junction had 3 bases not matched to a gene; V was cut back by 0 bases and J by 4 bases. CDR3 residues: CASSVGPSGGETQYF. The CDR3 DNA reads TGTGCCAGCAGCGTAGGCCCTAGCGGGGGAGAGACCCAGTACTTC.

The rearrangement joins TRBV4-1 to TRBJ1-2; D is possibly TRBD1 (5 bases). From germline, CDR1 is MGHRA and CDR2 YSYEKL. Trimming removed 0 bases from V and 4 bases from J, with 18 bases in between. The CDR3 is 17 amino acids. CDR3 residues: CASSQESQGVRSYGYTF. CDR3 in DNA: TGCGCCAGCAGCCAAGAAAGTCAGGGAGTTCGATCCTATGGCTACACCTTC.

V and J are TRBV10-1 and TRBJ1-1, with no clear D. Trimming took 3 bases from V and 1 from J, leaving 6 bases between them. CDR1 is WNHNN and CDR2 is SYGVQD in the germline V gene (reference sequence). The CDR3 contains 13 residues. The CDR3 is CASSDYRNTEAFF. The CDR3 region has the DNA TGCGCCAGCAGTGACTACAGGAACACTGAAGCTTTCTTT.

The J gene is TRBJ2-1, the V gene TRBV29-1, with 9 bases lining up with TRBD2. Germline-derived CDR1 and CDR2 are SQVTM and ANQGSEA. The CDR3 consists of 15 residues. J was trimmed by 8 bases and V by 6 bases; bases with no gene match: 14. The CDR3 sequence is CSVEELREGHYEQFF. The CDR3 DNA follows: TGCAGCGTGGAGGAGTTGCGGGAGGGCCACTATGAGCAGTTCTTC.

V usage is TRBV21-1 and J usage is TRBJ1-6. TRBV21-1 is deemed a pseudogene. The CDR3 length is 12 residues. CDR3 protein: CASRVVGSPLHF. CDR3 nucleotide sequence: TGTGCCAGCAGGGTAGTAGGTTCACCCCTCCACTTT.

In this sample, this clonotype turned up once. The chain couples TRBV29-1 to TRBJ1-2; D not resolved. V lost 0 bases and J lost 2, with 7 bases in between. This CDR3 is built from 13 residues. Germline CDR1 and CDR2: SQVTM and ANQGSEA. This CDR3 is CSVEDPANYGYTF. CDR3 nucleotide sequence: TGCAGCGTTGAAGACCCAGCCAACTATGGCTACACCTTC.

The J gene is TRBJ2-1, the V gene TRBV7-3, with 9 bases matching TRBD2. J gave up 3 bases and V 4 bases, and 4 bases lay outside the gene matches. CDR1 SGHTA and CDR2 FQGTGA come from the germline V gene. CDR3 length: 15 amino acids. The CDR3 reads CASSSSGTRYNEQFF. In DNA form, the CDR3 reads TGTGCCAGCAGCTCTAGCGGGACCCGCTACAATGAGCAGTTCTTC.

The chain links TRBV29-1 to TRBJ2-5, with a weak D call TRBD1 (7 bases). Trimming stripped 3 bases from V and 1 base from J, with 15 bases between. Germline V lookup: CDR1 SQVTM, CDR2 ANQGSEA. The CDR3 loop spans 15 amino acids. This CDR3 reads CSVDDYRGGQETQYF. CDR3 bases: TGCAGCGTTGACGACTACAGGGGAGGCCAAGAGACCCAGTACTTC. The full variable domain, completed using reference TRBV29-1 and TRBJ2-5, is SAVISQKPSRDICQRGTSLTIQCQVDSQVTMMFWYRQQPGQSLTLIATANQGSEATYESGFVIDKFPISRPNLTFSTLTVSNMSPEDSSIYLCSVDDYRGGQETQYFGPGTRLLVL.

The V call is TRBV13, the J call TRBJ2-5; TRBD2 might be the D (6 bases). Trimming took off 5 bases at V and 7 bases at J, with 17 bases between the two ends. The V gene's germline CDR1 is PRHDT and CDR2 FYEKMQ (reference sequence). The CDR3 consists of 14 residues. CDR3 residues: CASSHGRELGTQYF. CDR3 coding DNA: TGTGCCAGCAGCCACGGACGGGAGTTAGGGACCCAGTACTTC.

The chain carries TRBV20-1 and TRBJ2-7, with 8 bases identical to TRBD1. Germline V gene data show CDR1 as DFQATT and CDR2 as SNEGSKA (reference sequence). The CDR3 extends over 16 amino acids. Trimming took 0 bases from V and 5 from J; bases not matched to a gene: 12. CDR3 DNA sequence: TGCAGTGCTAGAGAGTTGGCCTGGCAGGGGGCCGACGAGCAGTACTTC. Translated: CSARELAWQGADEQYF.

V gene TRBV18 combines with J gene TRBJ1-1; a weak D match, TRBD1 (6 bases). The CDR3 runs 16 residues. Germline V gene data show CDR1 as KGHSH and CDR2 as LQKENI. The germline V and J ends were trimmed by 1 base and 0 bases, with 12 bases remaining between them. The CDR3 nucleotides are TGTGCCAGCTCACCACGGGCAGGGGTCATGAACACTGAAGCTTTCTTT. Protein product: CASSPRAGVMNTEAFF.

The J gene is TRBJ2-3, the V gene TRBV28; 10 positions match TRBD2. The ends lost 4 bases at V and 9 bases at J; junction bases unmatched: 7. The CDR3 sequence is 14 residues long. CDR1 is MDHEN and CDR2 is SYDVKM in the germline V gene. The CDR3 protein is CASSWTSGLLTQYF. CDR3 DNA: TGTGCCAGCAGTTGGACTAGCGGCCTATTGACGCAGTATTTT.